This T cell receptor (beta chain) was sequenced in a study of regulatory and conventional T cells in RAG deficiency (dated by TCRdb to about 2017). Looking at the study overall: High-throughput TCR beta sequencing was used to compare the repertoire diversity and composition of Treg, conventional CD4+ and CD8+ T cells between RAG-deficient patients and healthy controls. Study-wide conclusions, independent of this receptor: Some T-cell subset analyses were not performed for some subjects. In Omenn syndrome patients, sorted CD25-high CD127-low cells may represent peripherally activated cells rather than bona fide Treg cells. All patient T-cell subsets had shorter CDR3 lengths; Omenn syndrome patients showed >85% Treg-Tconv repertoire overlap at nucleotide and amino acid level. Compared with controls, Omenn syndrome and CID/AS patients had 85 to 100-fold fewer unique TCR beta sequences in Treg cells, but only around 10-fold fewer in the other subsets. Markedly lower Shannon entropy and higher Simpson indices were observed in RAG-deficient patients than in control T-cell subpopulations.

The germline V gene (reference sequence) specifies SGHNT as CDR1 and YYREEE as CDR2. Unmatched junction bases come to 12, with V trimmed by 0 bases and J by 7 bases. From the cysteine through the phenylalanine, the CDR3 covers 16 amino acids. Left in the record is the CDR3 DNA by itself, 48 bases read in frame from the first base. The library was produced with the immunoSEQ multiplex PCR assay. Genomic DNA from the sorted T-cell subsets was used to amplify rearranged TCR beta chain products, which were then sequenced. The authors processed their data as follows. Repertoire diversity of productive TCR beta rearrangements was quantified using Shannon entropy and Simpson indices. To gauge clonal expansion, the frequencies of the 100 most abundant productive TCR beta clonotypes among total reads were added together. A self-reactivity index based on amino acid usage at CDR3beta positions 6 and 7 was applied to the TRB repertoires. Two-way ANOVA was applied to the repertoire analyses, whereas Student t or Mann-Whitney tests were applied to the flow cytometric analyses. Imported from immuneACCESS, the table was reduced by TCRdb to in-frame sequences with V and J called. These copies leave out some clones; in studies compared against another copy, an unresolved V gene accounts for under half, and the cause of the remainder is not known. The V and J calls and clone size come from that table; D and trimming were worked out from the DNA. The sample includes 45,000 to 50,000 clones, with around 90% observed a single time. The ten largest account for 0.51% of the sample.

Conventional CD4+ T cells were purified from blood as CD25-low CD127-high cells before genomic DNA extraction. For repertoire analyses, the comparison group consisted of fewer than ten healthy control donors. As regards this clone: The antigen this receptor binds is unknown. One base away there is no much larger clone; base qualities are not given.

These same data were also listed under a study on regulatory T cells. As the second study states: For the multiplex PCR, 52 forward TRBV primers and 13 reverse TRBJ primers were used, and amplification bias was corrected with both assay-based and computational methods. Restricted unique TRB V-J pairs and skewed V and J gene usage were observed in patient repertoires, most markedly in regulatory T cells. The study compared T-cell receptor beta repertoires of sorted regulatory, conventional CD4+ and CD8+ T cells between CD3G-deficient patients and healthy controls. Ficoll density separation was used to isolate peripheral blood mononuclear cells. Rearranged TRB loci were amplified from genomic DNA by multiplex PCR within the immunoSEQ assay. An Illumina HiSeq platform was used to sequence the TRB amplicons. Raw sequences were error-filtered and aligned to reference gene sequences by custom algorithms, then analyzed with the immunoSEQ online tools. Productive and nonproductive TRB rearrangement frequencies were evaluated among both unique and total sequences. Prism software was used to run t tests, Mann-Whitney tests or two-way ANOVA for comparisons between groups.

Sequenced: CD4+ effector T cells sorted from blood. This receptor was obtained from a human donor in good health. The V and J segments used are TRBV5-4 and TRBJ2-5; 7 nucleotides in the junction match TRBD1. The bases read TGTGCCAGCAGCTTGGGACGAGACAGGGCCCCAGGGACCCAGTACTTC. It translates to CASSLGRDRAPGTQYF.